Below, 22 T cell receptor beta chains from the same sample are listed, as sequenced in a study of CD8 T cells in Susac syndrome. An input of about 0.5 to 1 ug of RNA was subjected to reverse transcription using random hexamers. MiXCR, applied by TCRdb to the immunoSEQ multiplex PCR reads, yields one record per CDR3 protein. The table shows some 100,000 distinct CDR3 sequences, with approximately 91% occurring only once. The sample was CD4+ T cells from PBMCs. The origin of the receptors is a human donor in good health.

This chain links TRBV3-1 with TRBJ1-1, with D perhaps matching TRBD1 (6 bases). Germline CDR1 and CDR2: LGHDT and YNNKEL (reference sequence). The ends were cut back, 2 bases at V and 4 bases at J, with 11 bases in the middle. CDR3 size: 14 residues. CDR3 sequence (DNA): TGTGCCAGCAGCCAAATTAGGGGGACCACTGAAGCTTTCTTT. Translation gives CASSQIRGTTEAFF.

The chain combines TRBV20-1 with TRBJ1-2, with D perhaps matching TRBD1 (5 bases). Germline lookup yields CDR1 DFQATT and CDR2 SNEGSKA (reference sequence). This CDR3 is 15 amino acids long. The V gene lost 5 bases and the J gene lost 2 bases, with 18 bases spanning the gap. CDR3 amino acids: CSARTFDSLNYGYTF. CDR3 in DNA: TGCAGTGCTCGAACATTCGACAGTTTAAACTATGGCTACACCTTC.

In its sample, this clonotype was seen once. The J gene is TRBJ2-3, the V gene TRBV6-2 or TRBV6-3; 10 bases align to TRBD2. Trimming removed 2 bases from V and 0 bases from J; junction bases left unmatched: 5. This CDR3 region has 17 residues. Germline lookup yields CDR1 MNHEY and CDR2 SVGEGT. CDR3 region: CASSYEAGGPSTDTQYF. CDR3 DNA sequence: TGTGCCAGCAGTTACGAAGCGGGAGGGCCAAGCACAGATACGCAGTATTTT.

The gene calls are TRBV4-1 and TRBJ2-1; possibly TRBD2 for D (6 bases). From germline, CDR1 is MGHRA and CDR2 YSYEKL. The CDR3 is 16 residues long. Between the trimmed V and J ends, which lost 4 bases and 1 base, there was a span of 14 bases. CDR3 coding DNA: TGCGCCAGCAGCCCCCCGGGACTCGCTTCCTACAATGAGCAGTTCTTC. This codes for CASSPPGLASYNEQFF.

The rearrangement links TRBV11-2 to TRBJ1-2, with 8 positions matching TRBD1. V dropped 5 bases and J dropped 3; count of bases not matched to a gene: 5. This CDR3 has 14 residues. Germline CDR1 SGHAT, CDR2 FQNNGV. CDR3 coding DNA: TGTGCCAGCAGCACCGGACAGGGTGACTATGGCTACACCTTC. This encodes CASSTGQGDYGYTF. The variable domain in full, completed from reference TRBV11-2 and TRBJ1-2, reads EAGVAQSPRYKIIEKRQSVAFWCNPISGHATLYWYQQILGQGPKLLIQFQNNGVVDDSQLPKDRFSAERLKGVDSTLKIQPAKLEDSAVYLCASSTGQGDYGYTFGSGTRLTVV.

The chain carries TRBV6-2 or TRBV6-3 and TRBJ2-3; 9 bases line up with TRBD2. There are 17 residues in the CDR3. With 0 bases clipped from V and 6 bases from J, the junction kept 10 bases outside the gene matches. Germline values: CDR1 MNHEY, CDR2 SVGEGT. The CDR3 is CASSYSRLAGPGDTQYF. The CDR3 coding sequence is TGTGCCAGCAGTTACTCTAGGCTAGCGGGGCCCGGGGATACGCAGTATTTT.

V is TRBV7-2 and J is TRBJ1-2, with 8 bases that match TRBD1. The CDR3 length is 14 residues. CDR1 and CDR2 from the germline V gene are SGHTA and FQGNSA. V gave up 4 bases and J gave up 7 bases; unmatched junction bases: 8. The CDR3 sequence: CASSSDRVVSGYTF. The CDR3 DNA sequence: TGTGCCAGCAGCTCGGACAGGGTAGTAAGTGGCTACACCTTC.

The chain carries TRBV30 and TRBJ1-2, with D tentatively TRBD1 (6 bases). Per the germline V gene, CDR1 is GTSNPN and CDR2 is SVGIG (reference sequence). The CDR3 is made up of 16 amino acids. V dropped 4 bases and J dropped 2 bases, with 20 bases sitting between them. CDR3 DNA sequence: TGTGCCTGGATCGCCTGGGGGGGCGGTGGGAACTATGGCTACACCTTC. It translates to CAWIAWGGGGNYGYTF.

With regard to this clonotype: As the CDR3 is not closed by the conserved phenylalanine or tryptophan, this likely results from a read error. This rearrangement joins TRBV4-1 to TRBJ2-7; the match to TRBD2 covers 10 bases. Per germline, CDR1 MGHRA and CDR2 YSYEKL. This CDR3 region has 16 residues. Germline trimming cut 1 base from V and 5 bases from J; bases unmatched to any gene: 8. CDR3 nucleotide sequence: TGCGCCAGCAGCCAAGGTGTGAGCGGGGGGGCCCACGAGCAGTACCTC. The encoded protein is CASSQGVSGGAHEQYL.

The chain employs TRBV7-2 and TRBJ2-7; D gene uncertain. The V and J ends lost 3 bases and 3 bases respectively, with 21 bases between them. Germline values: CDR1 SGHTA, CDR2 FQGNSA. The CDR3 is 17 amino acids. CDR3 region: CASSFPPSAVSFYEQYF. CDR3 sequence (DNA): TGTGCCAGCAGCTTTCCGCCTTCGGCTGTATCTTTCTACGAGCAGTACTTC.

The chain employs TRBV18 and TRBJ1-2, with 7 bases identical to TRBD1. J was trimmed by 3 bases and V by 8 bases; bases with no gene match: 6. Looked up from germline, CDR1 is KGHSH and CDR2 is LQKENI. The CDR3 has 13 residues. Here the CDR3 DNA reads TGTGCCAGCCGAACCGGGACAGACTATGGCTACACCTTC. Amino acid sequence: CASRTGTDYGYTF.

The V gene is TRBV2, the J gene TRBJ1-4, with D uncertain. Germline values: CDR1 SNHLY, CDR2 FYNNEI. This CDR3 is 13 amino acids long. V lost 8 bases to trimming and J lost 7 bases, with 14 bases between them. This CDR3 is CASGPHGVEKLFF. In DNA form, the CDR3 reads TGTGCCAGCGGTCCACACGGGGTTGAAAAACTGTTTTTT.

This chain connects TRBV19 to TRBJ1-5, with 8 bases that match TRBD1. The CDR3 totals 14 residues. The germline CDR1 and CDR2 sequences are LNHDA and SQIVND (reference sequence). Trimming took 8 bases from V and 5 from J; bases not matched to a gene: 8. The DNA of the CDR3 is TGTGCCAGTGTTGGACAGGGCAGGGATCAGCCCCAGCATTTT. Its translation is CASVGQGRDQPQHF. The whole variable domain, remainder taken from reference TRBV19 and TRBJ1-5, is DGGITQSPKYLFRKEGQNVTLSCEQNLNHDAMYWYRQDPGQGLRLIYYSQIVNDFQKGDIAEGYSVSREKKESFPLTVTSAQKNPTAFYLCASVGQGRDQPQHFGDGTRLSIL.

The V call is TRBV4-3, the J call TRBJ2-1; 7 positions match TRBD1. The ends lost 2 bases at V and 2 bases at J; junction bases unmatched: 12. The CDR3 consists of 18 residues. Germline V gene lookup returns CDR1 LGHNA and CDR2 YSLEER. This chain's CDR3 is CASSQYTGALSTYNEQFF. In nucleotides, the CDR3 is TGCGCCAGCAGCCAATACACAGGGGCACTAAGCACCTACAATGAGCAGTTCTTC.

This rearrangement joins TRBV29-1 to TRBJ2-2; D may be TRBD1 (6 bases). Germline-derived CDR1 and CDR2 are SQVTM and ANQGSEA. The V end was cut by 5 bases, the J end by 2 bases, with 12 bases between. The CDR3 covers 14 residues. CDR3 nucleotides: TGCAGCGTTCGTCGGGACACCAACACCGGGGAGCTGTTTTTT. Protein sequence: CSVRRDTNTGELFF.

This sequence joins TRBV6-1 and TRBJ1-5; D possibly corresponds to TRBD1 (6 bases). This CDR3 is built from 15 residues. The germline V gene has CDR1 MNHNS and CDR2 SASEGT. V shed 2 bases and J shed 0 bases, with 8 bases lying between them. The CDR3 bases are TGTGCCAGCAGTGAACAGGGGTTTAGCAATCAGCCCCAGCATTTT. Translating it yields CASSEQGFSNQPQHF.

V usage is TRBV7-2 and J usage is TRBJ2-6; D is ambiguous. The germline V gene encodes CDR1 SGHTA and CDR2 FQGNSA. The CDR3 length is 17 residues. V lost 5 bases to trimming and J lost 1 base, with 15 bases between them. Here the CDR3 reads CASSQTVRASGANVLTF. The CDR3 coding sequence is TGTGCCAGCAGCCAGACGGTAAGGGCGTCTGGGGCCAACGTCCTGACTTTC.

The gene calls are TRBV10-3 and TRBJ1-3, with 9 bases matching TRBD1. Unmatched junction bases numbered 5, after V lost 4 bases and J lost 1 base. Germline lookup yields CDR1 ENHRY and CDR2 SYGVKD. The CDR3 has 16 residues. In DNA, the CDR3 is TGTGCCATCAGTGGTGACAGGGGGATTTCTGGAAACACCATATATTTT. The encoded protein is CAISGDRGISGNTIYF.

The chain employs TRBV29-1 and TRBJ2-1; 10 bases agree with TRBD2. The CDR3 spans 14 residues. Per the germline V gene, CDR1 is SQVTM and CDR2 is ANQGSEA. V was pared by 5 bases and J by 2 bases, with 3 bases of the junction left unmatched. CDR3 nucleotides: TGCAGCGTTCATAGCGGGAGGACCTACAATGAGCAGTTCTTC. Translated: CSVHSGRTYNEQFF.

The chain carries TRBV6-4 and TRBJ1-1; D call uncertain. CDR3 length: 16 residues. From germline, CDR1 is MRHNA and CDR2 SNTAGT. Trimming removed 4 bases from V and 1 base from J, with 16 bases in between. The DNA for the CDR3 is TGTGCCAGCAGTGTCCGACATCAGGAACGGAACACTGAAGCTTTCTTT. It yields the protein CASSVRHQERNTEAFF.

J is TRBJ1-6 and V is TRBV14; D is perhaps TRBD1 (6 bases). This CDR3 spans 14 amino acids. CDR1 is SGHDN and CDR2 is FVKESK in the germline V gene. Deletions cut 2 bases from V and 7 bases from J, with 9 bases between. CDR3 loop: CASSQLTGNSPLHF. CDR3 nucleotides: TGTGCCAGCAGCCAACTTACAGGGAATTCACCCCTCCACTTT.

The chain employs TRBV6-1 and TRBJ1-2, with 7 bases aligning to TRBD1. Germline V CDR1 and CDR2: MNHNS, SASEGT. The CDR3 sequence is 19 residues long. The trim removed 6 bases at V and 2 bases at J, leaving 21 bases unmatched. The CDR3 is CASRRQGSTEQSLNYGYTF. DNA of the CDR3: TGTGCCAGCAGAAGACAGGGCTCAACGGAGCAATCCCTCAACTATGGCTACACCTTC.